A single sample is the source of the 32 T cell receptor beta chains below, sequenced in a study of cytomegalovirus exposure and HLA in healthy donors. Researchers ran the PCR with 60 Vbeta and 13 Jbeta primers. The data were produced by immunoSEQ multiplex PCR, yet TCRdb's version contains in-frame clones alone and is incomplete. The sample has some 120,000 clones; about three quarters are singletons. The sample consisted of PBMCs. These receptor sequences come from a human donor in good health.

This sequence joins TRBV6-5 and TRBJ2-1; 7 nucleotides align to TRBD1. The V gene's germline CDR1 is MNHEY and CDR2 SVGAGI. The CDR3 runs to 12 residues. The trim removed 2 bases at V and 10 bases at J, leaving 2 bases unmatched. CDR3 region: CASSYPGGEQFF. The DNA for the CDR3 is TGTGCCAGCAGTTACCCAGGGGGAGAGCAGTTCTTC.

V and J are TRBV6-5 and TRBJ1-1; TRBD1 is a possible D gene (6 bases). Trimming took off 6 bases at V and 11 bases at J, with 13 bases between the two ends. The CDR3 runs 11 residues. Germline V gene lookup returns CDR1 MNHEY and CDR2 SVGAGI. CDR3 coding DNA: TGTGCCAGCAGCAGGGGTCGTTCGGCTTTCTTT. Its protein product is CASSRGRSAFF.

The CDR3 region has the DNA TGTGCTAGTGGTTTGCCCACTAAGGGGGCTCGCCACCACGAGCAGTACTTC. This translates into CASGLPTKGARHHEQYF. This rearrangement joins TRBV12-5 to TRBJ2-7, with 7 bases that match TRBD1. The junction had 15 bases not matched to a gene; V was cut back by 2 bases and J by 5 bases. Per germline, CDR1 LGHNT and CDR2 FRNRAP. This CDR3 comprises 17 residues.

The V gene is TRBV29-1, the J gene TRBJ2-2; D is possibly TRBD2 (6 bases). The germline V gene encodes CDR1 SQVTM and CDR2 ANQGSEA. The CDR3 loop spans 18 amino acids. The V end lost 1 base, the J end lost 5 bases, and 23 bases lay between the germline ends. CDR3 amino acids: CSVEAEDSLGGATGELFF. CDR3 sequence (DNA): TGCAGCGTTGAAGCCGAGGACTCCCTGGGAGGTGCGACCGGGGAGCTGTTTTTT.

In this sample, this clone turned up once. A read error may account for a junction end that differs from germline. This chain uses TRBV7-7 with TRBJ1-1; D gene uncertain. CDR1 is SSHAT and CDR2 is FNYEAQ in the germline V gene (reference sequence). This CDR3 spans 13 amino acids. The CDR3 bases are TGTGCTAGCAGCTTATCTAGGAACACTGAAGCTTTCTTT. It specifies CASSLSRNTEAFF.

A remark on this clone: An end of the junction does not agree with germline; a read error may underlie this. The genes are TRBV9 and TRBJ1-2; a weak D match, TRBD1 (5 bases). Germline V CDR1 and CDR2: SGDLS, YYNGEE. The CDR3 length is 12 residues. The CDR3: CASSVGGQGLLF. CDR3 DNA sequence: TGTGCCAGCAGCGTAGGGGGCCAGGGCCTCCTTTTC.

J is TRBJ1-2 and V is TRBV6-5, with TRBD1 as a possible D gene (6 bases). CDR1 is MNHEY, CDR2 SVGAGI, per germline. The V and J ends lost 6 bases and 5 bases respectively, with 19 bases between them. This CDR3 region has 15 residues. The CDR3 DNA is TGTGCCAGCAGGCCCCACGGGGGGGGGCTTTATGGCTACACCTTC. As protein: CASRPHGGGLYGYTF.

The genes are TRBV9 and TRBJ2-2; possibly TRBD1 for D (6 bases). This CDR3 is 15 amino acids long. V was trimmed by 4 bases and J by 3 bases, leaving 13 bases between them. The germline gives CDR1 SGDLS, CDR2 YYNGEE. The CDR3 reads CASSLQGSYTGELFF. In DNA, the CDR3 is TGTGCCAGCAGCTTACAGGGATCATACACCGGGGAGCTGTTTTTT.

As DNA, the CDR3 is TGTGCCAGCAGCTTGGGGCAGGGGAGTTATTACGAGCAGTACTTC. This translates into CASSLGQGSYYEQYF. This chain joins TRBV11-2 and TRBJ2-7, with a weak D call TRBD1 (6 bases). This CDR3 is 15 amino acids long. From germline, CDR1 is SGHAT and CDR2 FQNNGV. V lost 3 bases to trimming and J lost 4 bases, with 16 bases between them.

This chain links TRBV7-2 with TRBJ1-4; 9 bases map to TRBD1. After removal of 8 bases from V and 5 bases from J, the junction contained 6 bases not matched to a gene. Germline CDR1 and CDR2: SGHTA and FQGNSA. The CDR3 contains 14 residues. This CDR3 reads CASRRDRANEKLFF. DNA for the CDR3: TGTGCCAGCCGGCGGGACAGGGCCAATGAAAAACTGTTTTTT.

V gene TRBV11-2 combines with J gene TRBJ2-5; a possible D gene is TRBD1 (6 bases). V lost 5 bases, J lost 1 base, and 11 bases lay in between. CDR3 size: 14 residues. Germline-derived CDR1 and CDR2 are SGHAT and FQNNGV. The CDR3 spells CASSPNRVQETQYF. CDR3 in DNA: TGTGCCAGCAGCCCGAACAGGGTCCAAGAGACCCAGTACTTC.

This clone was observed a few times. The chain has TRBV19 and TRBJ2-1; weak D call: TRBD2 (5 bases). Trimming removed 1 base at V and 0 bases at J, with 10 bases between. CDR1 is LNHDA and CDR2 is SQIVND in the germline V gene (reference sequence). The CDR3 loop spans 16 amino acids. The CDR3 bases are TGTGCCAGTAGTATAGGTGGAGGCGGCTCCTACAATGAGCAGTTCTTC. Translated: CASSIGGGGSYNEQFF.

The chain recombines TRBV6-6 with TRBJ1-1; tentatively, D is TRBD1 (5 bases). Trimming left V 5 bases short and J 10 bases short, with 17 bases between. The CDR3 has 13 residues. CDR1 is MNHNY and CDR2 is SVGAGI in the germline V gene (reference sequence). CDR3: CASSNPRGDSAFF. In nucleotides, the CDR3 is TGTGCCAGCAGTAACCCCCGGGGGGACTCAGCTTTCTTT.

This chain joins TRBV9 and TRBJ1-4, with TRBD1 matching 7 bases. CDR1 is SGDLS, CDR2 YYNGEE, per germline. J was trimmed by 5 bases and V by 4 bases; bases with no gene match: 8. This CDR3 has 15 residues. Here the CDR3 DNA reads TGTGCCAGCAGCCCGACGGACAGGACGAATGAAAAACTGTTTTTT. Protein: CASSPTDRTNEKLFF. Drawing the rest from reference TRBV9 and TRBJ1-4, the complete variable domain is DSGVTQTPKHLITATGQRVTLRCSPRSGDLSVYWYQQSLDQGLQFLIQYYNGEERAKGNILERFSAQQFPDLHSELNLSSLELGDSALYFCASSPTDRTNEKLFFGSGTQLSVL.

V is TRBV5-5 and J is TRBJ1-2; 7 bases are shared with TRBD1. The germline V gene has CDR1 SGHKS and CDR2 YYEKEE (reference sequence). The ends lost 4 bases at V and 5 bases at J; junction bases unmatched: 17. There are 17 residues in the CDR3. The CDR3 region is CASSIPDRSDEGYGYTF. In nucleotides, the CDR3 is TGTGCCAGCAGCATACCGGACAGGAGCGACGAGGGATATGGCTACACCTTC.

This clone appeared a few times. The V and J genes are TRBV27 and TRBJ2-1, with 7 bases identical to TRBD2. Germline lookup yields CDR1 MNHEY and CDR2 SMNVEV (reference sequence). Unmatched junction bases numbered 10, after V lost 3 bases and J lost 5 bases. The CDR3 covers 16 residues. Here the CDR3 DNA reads TGTGCCAGCAGTTTCATCGGAAGCGGGGTAAACAATGAGCAGTTCTTC. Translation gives CASSFIGSGVNNEQFF.

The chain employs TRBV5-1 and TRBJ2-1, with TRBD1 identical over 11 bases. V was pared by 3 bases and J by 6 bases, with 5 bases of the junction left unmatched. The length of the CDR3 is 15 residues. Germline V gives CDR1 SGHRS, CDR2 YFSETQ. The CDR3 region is CASSSGQGASNEQFF. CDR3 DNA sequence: TGCGCCAGCAGCTCAGGACAGGGGGCTAGCAATGAGCAGTTCTTC.

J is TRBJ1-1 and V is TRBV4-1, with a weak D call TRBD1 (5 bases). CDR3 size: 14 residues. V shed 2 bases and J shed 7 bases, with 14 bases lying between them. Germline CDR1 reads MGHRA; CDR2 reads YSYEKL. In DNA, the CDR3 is TGCGCCAGCAGCCAATCAAAGACAGAAATTGAAGCTTTCTTT. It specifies CASSQSKTEIEAFF.

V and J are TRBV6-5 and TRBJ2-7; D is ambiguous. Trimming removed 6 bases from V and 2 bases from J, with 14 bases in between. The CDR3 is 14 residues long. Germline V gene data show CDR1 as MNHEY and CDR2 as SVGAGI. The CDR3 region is CASRPVTPTYEQYF. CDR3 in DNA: TGTGCCAGCAGGCCCGTTACACCAACCTACGAGCAGTACTTC.

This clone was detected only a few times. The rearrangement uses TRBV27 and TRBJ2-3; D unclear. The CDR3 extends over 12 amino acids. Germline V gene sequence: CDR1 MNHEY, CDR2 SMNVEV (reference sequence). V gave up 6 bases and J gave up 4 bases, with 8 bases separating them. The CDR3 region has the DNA TGTGCCAGCAGGAGGAACTCAGATACGCAGTATTTT. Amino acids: CASRRNSDTQYF.

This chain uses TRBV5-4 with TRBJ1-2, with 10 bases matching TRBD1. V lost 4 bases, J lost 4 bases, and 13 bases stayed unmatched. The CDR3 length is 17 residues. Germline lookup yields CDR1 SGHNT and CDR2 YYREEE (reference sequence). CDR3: CASSVRDRGLITYGYTF. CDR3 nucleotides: TGTGCCAGCAGCGTACGGGACAGGGGTTTGATTACCTATGGCTACACCTTC.

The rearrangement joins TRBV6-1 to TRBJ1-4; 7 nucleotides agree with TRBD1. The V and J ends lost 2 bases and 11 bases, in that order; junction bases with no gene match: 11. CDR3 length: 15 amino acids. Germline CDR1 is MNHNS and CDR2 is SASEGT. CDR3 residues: CASSEKGAWFGKLFF. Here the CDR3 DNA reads TGTGCCAGCAGTGAAAAGGGGGCATGGTTTGGGAAACTGTTTTTT.

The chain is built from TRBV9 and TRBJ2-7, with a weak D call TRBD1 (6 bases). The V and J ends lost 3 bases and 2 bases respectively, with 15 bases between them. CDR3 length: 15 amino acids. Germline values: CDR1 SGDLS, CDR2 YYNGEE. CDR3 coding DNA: TGTGCCAGCAGCGGGGAATGGGGGCCGACCTACGAGCAGTACTTC. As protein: CASSGEWGPTYEQYF.

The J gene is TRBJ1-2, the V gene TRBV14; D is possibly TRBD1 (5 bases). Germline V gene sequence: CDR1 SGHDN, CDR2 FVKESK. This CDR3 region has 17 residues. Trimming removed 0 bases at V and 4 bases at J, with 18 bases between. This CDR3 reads CASSQEAGDYWAYGYTF. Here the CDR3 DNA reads TGTGCCAGCAGCCAAGAGGCGGGGGACTACTGGGCCTATGGCTACACCTTC.

The CDR3 DNA reads TGTGCCAGCAGGCCTGGGGGGGGAGCCTCCTACGAGCAGTACTTC. This encodes CASRPGGGASYEQYF. The J gene is TRBJ2-7, the V gene TRBV7-2; 7 positions agree with TRBD2. The CDR3 length is 15 residues. V lost 6 bases to trimming and J lost 0 bases; unmatched junction nucleotides: 8. CDR1 SGHTA and CDR2 FQGNSA come from the germline V gene.

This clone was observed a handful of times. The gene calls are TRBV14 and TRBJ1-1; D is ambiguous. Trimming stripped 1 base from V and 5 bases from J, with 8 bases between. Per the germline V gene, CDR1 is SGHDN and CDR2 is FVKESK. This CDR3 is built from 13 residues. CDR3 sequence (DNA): TGTGCCAGCAGCCAAGGGCGGCAGACTGAAGCTTTCTTT. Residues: CASSQGRQTEAFF.

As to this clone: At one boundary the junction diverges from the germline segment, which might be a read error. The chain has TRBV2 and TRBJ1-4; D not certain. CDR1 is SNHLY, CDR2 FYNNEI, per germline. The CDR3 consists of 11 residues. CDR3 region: CASTINEKLLF. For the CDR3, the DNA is TGTGCCAGCACAATTAATGAAAAACTGCTTTTT.

CDR3 protein: CASSSPPGNTIYF. The DNA for the CDR3 is TGTGCCAGCAGTTCTCCCCCTGGAAACACCATATATTTT. The rearrangement links TRBV27 to TRBJ1-3; no firm D call. From germline, CDR1 is MNHEY and CDR2 SMNVEV (reference sequence). The CDR3 runs 13 residues. V gave up 4 bases and J gave up 2 bases, with 6 bases separating them.

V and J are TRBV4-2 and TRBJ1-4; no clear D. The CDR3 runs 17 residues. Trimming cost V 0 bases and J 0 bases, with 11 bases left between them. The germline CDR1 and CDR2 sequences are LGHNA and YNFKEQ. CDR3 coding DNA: TGTGCCAGCAGCCAAGATTATGTACAGACAACTAATGAAAAACTGTTTTTT. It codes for CASSQDYVQTTNEKLFF.

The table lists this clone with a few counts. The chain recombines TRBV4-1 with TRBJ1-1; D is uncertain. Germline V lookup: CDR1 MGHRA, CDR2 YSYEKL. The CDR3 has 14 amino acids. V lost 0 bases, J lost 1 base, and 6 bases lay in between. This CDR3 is CASSQDYRNTEAFF. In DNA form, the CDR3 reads TGCGCCAGCAGCCAAGACTACAGGAACACTGAAGCTTTCTTT.

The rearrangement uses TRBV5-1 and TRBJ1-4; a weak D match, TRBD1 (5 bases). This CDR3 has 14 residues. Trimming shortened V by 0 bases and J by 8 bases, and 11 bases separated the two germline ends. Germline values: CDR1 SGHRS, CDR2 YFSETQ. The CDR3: CASSLGTSGEKLFF. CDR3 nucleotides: TGCGCCAGCAGCTTGGGGACATCAGGGGAAAAACTGTTTTTT.

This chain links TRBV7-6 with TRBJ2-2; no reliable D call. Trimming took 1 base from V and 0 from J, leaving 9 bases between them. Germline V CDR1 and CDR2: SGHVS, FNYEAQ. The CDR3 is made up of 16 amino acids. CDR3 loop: CASSLEQPTNTGELFF. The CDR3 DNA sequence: TGTGCCAGCAGCTTAGAACAGCCTACGAACACCGGGGAGCTGTTTTTT.